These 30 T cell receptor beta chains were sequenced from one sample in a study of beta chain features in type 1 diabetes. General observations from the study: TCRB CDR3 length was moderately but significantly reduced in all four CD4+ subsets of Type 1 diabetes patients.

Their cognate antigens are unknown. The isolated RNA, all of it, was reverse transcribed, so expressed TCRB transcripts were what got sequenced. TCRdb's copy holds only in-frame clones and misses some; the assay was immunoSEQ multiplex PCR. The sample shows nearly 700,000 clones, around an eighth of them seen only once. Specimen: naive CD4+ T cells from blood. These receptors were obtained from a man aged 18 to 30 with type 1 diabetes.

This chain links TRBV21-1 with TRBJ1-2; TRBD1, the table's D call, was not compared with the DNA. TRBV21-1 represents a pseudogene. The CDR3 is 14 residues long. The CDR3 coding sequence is TGTGCCAGCAGCACCCCTAACAGGGGATGTGGCTACACCTTC. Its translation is CASSTPNRGCGYTF.

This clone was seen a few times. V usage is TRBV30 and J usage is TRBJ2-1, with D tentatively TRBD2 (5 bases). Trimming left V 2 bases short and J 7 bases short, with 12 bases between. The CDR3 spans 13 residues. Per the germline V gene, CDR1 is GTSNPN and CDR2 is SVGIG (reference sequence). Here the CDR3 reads CAWSRRGANEQFF. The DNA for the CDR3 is TGTGCCTGGAGTAGACGGGGTGCGAATGAGCAGTTCTTC.

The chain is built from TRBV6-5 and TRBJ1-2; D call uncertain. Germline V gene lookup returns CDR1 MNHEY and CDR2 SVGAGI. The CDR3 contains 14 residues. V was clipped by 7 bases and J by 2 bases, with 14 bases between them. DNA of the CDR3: TGTGCCAGCAACGAATGGGCAAGGAACTATGGCTACACCTTC. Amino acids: CASNEWARNYGYTF.

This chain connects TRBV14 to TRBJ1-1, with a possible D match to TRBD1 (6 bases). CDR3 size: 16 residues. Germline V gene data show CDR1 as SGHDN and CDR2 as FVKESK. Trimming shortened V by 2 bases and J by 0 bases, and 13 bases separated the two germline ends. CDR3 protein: CASSQPEGVLNTEAFF. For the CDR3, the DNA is TGTGCCAGCAGCCAACCTGAGGGGGTCCTGAACACTGAAGCTTTCTTT. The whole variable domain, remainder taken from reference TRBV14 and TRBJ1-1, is EAGVTQFPSHSVIEKGQTVTLRCDPISGHDNLYWYRRVMGKEIKFLLHFVKESKQDESGMPNNRFLAERTGGTYSTLKVQPAELEDSGVYFCASSQPEGVLNTEAFFGQGTRLTVV.

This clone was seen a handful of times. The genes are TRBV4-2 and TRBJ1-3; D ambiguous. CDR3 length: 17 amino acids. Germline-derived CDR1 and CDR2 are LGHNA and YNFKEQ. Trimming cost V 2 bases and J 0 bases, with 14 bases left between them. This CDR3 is CASSQLSGLLSGNTIYF. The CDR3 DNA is TGTGCCAGCAGCCAACTAAGCGGGTTACTCTCTGGAAACACCATATATTTT.

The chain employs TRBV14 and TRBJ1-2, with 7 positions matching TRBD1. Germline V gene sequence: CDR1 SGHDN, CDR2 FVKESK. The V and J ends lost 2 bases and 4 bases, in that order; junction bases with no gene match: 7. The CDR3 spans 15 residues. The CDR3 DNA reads TGTGCCAGCAGCCAACCGGGGGACAGTGCCTATGGCTACACCTTC. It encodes CASSQPGDSAYGYTF.

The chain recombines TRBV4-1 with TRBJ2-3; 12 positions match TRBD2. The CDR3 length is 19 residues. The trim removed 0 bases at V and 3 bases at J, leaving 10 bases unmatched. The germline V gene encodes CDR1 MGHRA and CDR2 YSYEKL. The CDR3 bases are TGCGCCAGCAGCCAAGATCCCGGACTAGCGGGGAGATTAACAGATACGCAGTATTTT. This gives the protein CASSQDPGLAGRLTDTQYF.

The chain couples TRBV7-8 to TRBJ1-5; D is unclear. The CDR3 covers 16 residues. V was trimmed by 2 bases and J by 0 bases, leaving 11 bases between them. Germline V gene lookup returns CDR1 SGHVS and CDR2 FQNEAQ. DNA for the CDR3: TGTGCCAGCAGCTTACAACAAACGTATAGCAATCAGCCCCAGCATTTT. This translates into CASSLQQTYSNQPQHF.

The DNA for the CDR3 is TGTGCCAGCAGCCAAGAAGACAGACATGGCTACACCTTC. Its translation is CASSQEDRHGYTF. V and J are TRBV4-2 and TRBJ1-2; possible D gene TRBD1, 5 bases. Germline V gene data show CDR1 as LGHNA and CDR2 as YNFKEQ. There are 13 residues in the CDR3. Trimming cost V 0 bases and J 6 bases, with 8 bases left between them.

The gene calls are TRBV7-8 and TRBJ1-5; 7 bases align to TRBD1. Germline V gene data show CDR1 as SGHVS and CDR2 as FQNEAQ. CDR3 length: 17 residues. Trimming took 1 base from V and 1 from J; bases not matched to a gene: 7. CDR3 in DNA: TGTGCCAGCAGCTTAGGACAGGGAGCTTTGAGCAATCAGCCCCAGCATTTT. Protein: CASSLGQGALSNQPQHF. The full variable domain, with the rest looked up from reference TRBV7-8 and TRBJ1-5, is GAGVSQSPRYKVAKRGQDVALRCDPISGHVSLFWYQQALGQGPEFLTYFQNEAQLDKSGLPSDRFFAERPEGSVSTLKIQRTQQEDSAVYLCASSLGQGALSNQPQHFGDGTRLSIL.

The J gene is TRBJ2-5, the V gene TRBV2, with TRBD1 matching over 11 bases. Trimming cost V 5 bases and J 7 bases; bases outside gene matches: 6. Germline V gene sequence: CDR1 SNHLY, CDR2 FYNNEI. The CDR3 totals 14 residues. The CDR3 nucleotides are TGTGCCAGCAGTATGGACAGGGGGCAGGTGACCCAGTACTTC. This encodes CASSMDRGQVTQYF.

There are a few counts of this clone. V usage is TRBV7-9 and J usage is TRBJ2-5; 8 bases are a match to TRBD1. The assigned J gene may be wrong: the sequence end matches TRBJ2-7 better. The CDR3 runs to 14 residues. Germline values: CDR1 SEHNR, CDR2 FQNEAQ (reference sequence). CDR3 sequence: CASSLKGQGYEQYF. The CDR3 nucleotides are TGTGCCAGCAGCTTAAAAGGACAGGGCTACGAGCAGTACTTC.

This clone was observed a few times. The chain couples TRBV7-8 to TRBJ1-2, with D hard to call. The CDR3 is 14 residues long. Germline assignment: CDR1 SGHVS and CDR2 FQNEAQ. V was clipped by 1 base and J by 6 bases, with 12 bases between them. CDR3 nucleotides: TGTGCCAGCAGCTTAGGAGTTGACGTTCATGGCTACACCTTC. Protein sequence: CASSLGVDVHGYTF.

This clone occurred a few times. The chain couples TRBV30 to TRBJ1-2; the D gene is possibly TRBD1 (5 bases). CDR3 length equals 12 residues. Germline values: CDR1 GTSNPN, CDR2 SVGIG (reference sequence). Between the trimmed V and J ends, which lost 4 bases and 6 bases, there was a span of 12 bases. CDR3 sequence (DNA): TGTGCCTGGACCCTAGGAGGGGATGGCTACACCTTC. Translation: CAWTLGGDGYTF.

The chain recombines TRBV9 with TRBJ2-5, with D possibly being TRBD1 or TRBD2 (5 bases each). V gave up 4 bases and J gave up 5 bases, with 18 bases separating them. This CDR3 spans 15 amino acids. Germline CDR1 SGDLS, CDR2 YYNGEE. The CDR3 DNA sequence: TGTGCCAGCAGCCCCTCCGGGGACCCAATGGAGACCCAGTACTTC. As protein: CASSPSGDPMETQYF.

CDR3 nucleotides: TGTGCCAGCAGTTTACGACCGGGGGGAGAGACCCAGTACTTC. Its protein product is CASSLRPGGETQYF. The chain couples TRBV2 to TRBJ2-5, with 7 positions matching TRBD2. Germline V CDR1 and CDR2: SNHLY, FYNNEI. The CDR3 is 14 residues long. V dropped 5 bases and J dropped 4; count of bases not matched to a gene: 7.

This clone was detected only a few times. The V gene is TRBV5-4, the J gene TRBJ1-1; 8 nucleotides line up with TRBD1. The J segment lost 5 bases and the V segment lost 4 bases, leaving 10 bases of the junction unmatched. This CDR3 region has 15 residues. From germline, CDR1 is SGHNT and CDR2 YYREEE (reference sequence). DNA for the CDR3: TGTGCCAGCAGCCACCCGACAGGGGTTCGGACTGAAGCTTTCTTT. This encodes CASSHPTGVRTEAFF.

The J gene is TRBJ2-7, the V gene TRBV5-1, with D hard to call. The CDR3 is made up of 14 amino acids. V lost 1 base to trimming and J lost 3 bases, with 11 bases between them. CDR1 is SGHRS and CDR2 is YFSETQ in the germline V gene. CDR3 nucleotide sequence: TGCGCCAGCAGCTTGCGGGCAGGAGACTACGAGCAGTACTTC. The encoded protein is CASSLRAGDYEQYF.

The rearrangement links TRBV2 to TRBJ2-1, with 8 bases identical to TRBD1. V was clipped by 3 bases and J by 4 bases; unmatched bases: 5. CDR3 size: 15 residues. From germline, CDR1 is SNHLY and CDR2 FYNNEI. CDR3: CASSDSGQAYNEQFF. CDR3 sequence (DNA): TGTGCCAGCAGTGACTCGGGACAGGCGTACAATGAGCAGTTCTTC.

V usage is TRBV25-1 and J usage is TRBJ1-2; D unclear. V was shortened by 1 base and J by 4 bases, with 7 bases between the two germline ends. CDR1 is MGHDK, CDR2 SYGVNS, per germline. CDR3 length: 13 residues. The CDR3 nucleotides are TGTGCCAGCAGTGAATTTACCACCTATGGCTACACCTTC. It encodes CASSEFTTYGYTF.

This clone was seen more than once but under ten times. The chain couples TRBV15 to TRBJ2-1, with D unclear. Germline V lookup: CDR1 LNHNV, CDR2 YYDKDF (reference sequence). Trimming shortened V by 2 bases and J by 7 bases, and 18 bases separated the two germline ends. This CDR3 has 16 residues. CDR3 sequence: CATSRRASDVRNEQFF. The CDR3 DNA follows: TGTGCCACCAGCAGACGGGCCTCCGACGTTCGGAATGAGCAGTTCTTC.

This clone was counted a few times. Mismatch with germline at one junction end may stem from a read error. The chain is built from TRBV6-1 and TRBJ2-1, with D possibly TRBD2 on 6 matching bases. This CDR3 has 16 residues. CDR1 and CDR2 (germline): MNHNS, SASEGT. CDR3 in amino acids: CASREATGGPYNEQFF. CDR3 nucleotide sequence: TGTGCCAGCAGAGAAGCTACCGGGGGACCCTACAATGAGCAGTTCTTC.

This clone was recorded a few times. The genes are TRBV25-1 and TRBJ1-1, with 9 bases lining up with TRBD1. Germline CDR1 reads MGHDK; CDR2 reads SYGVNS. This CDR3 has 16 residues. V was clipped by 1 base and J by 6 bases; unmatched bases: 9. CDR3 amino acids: CASSESAGQGRAEAFF. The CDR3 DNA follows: TGTGCCAGCAGTGAATCCGCGGGACAGGGAAGGGCTGAAGCTTTCTTT.

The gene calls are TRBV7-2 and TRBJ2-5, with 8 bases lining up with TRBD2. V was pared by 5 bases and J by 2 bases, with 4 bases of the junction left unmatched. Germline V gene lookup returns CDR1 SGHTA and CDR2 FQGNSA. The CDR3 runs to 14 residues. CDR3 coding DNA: TGTGCCAGCAGCCCGGGGGGGAAACAAGAGACCCAGTACTTC. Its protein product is CASSPGGKQETQYF.

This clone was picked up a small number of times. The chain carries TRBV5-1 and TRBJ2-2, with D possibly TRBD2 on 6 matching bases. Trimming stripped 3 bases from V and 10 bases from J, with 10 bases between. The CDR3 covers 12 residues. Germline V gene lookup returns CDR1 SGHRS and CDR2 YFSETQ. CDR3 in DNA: TGCGCCAGCAGCTATACTAGCCCGGAGCTGTTTTTT. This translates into CASSYTSPELFF. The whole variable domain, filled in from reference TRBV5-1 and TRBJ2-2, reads KAGVTQTPRYLIKTRGQQVTLSCSPISGHRSVSWYQQTPGQGLQFLFEYFSETQRNKGNFPGRFSGRQFSNSRSEMNVSTLELGDSALYLCASSYTSPELFFGEGSRLTVL.

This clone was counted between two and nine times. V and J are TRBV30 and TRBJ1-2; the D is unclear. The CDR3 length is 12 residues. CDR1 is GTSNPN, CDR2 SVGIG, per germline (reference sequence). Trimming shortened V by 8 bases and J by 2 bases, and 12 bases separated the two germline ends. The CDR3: CAVSGPNYGYTF. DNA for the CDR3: TGTGCCGTCTCCGGGCCCAACTATGGCTACACCTTC.

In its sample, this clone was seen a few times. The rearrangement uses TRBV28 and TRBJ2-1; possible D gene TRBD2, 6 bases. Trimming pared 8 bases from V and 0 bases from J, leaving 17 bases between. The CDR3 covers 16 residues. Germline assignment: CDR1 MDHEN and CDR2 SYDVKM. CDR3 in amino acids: CASWPGVDYSYNEQFF. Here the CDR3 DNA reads TGTGCCAGCTGGCCTGGGGTGGACTACTCCTACAATGAGCAGTTCTTC.

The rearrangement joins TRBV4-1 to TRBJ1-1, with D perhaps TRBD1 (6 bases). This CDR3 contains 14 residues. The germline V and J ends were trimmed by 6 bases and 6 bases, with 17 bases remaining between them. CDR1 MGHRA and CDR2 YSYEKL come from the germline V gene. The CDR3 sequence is CASRQQGPNAEAFF. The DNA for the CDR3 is TGCGCCAGCAGACAGCAGGGGCCGAATGCTGAAGCTTTCTTT.

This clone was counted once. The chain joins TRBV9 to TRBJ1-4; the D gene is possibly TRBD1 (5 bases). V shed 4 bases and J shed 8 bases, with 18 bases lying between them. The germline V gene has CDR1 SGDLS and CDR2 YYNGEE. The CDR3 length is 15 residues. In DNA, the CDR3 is TGTGCCAGCAGCCCTCGTTGGGGGAGTGGAGAAAAACTGTTTTTT. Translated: CASSPRWGSGEKLFF.

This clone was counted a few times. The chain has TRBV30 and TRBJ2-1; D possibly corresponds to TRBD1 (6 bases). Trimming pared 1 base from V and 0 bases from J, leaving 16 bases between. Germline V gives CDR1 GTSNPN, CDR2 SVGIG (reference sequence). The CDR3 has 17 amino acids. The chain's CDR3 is CAWSDSTGSSSYNEQFF. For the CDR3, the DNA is TGTGCCTGGAGTGATAGCACAGGGTCCAGCTCCTACAATGAGCAGTTCTTC.